This T cell receptor beta chain derives from a study of T cells in Graves' hyperthyroidism and ophthalmopathy. Overall study findings and caveats: Most thyroid-expanded clonotypes above 0.001 were also found in blood. Ophthalmopathy, which appeared later, was predicted by the model a median approximately six months before onset.

RNA transcripts provided the source from which TCR beta CDR3 regions were amplified. Using the HTBI primer set, a first-round RT-PCR was run on the TCR CDR3. TCRdb re-analysed the multiplex PCR reads in MiXCR, keeping a single row per CDR3 protein. Here the sample spans 270,000 or so distinct CDR3 sequences, around a quarter being singletons. The CDR3 extends over 14 amino acids. Per germline, CDR1 SGDLS and CDR2 YYNGEE. With V trimmed by 4 bases and J by 3 bases, 5 bases remained unmatched. In its sample, this clonotype was seen many times. The antigen remains undetermined. Orbital computed tomography, thyroid ultrasound, serum thyroxine and TRAb, and clinical symptoms together informed the diagnoses. It was at first hyperthyroidism diagnosis, before any ophthalmopathy symptoms, that the blood sample was taken.

The chain recombines TRBV9 with TRBJ2-7; 9 nucleotides match TRBD1. The sample comprised blood. The TCR originated in a man in his forties or fifties with Graves' hyperthyroidism that later progressed to Graves' ophthalmopathy. The CDR3 DNA sequence: TGTGCCAGCAGCCCCGGACAGGGGTACTACGAGCAGTACTTC. Amino acids: CASSPGQGYYEQYF.